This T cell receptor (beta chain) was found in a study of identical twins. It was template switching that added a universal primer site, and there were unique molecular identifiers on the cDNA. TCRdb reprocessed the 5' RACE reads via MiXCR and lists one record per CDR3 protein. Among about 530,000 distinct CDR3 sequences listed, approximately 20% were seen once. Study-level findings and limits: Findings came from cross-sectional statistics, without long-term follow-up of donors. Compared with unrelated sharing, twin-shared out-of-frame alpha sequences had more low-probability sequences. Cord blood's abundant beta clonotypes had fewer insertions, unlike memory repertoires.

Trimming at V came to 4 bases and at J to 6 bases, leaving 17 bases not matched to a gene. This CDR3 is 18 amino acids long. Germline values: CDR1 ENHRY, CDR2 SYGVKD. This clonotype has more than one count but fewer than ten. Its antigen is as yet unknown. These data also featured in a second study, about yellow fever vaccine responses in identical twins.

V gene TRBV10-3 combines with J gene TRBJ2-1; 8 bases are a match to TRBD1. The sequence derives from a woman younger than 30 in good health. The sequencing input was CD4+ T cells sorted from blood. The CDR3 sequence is CAISGAKSPGQETNEQFF. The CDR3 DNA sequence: TGTGCCATCAGTGGCGCAAAATCACCGGGACAGGAGACCAATGAGCAGTTCTTC.